Detailed here is one T cell receptor (beta chain). The data derive from a study of technical replicates of blood from several donors. Germline V gives CDR1 SGDLS, CDR2 YYNGEE. Trimming left V 0 bases short and J 7 bases short, with 13 bases between. The CDR3 totals 14 residues. Here immunoSEQ multiplex PCR was the method, and the copy in TCRdb shows in-frame clones only, minus some. The sample consists of about 75,000 clones, 95% to 98% of them appearing once. V gene TRBV9 combines with J gene TRBJ1-2; D is ambiguous. Sequencing was done on a sample of T cells isolated from PBMCs. This clonotype was obtained from a human donor in good health. Here the CDR3 reads CASSVAPQVAGYTF. DNA for the CDR3: TGTGCCAGCAGCGTAGCCCCCCAGGTTGCTGGCTACACCTTC.